The 5 T cell receptor beta chains below all came from one sample that was sequenced in a study of shared clonotypes between healthy human individuals. The assay was immunoSEQ multiplex PCR, and TCRdb's table has in-frame clones only and misses some. This repertoire shows 2,500,000 or so clones, approximately 90% found once; its top ten account for more than 0.35%. Sequencing was done on a sample of naive CD4+ T cells from PBMCs. Subset denoted: CD45RA+ positively selected. The receptors shown here come from a man in his late teens or twenties in good health. Some clones in this sample may be carry-over from other donors' samples.

This clone was seen once. This chain links TRBV7-9 with TRBJ2-2; maybe TRBD1 (5 bases). Germline CDR1 is SEHNR and CDR2 is FQNEAQ (reference sequence). V shed 3 bases and J shed 0 bases, with 8 bases lying between them. This CDR3 contains 15 residues. The CDR3 DNA sequence: TGTGCCAGCAGCTTTCAACAGGCGAACACCGGGGAGCTGTTTTTT. Its translation is CASSFQQANTGELFF.

In nucleotides, the CDR3 is TGTGCCAGCAGTGACTCCACCCCTGTCGGTCCCCCACTGTGTAGCAATCAGCCCCAGCATTTT. It specifies CASSDSTPVGPPLCSNQPQHF. This chain uses TRBV6-4 with TRBJ1-5; D call uncertain. CDR1 and CDR2 (germline): MRHNA, SNTAGT. The CDR3 is 21 amino acids. With 0 bases removed from V and 0 bases from J, the gap between germline ends came to 24 bases.

The sample holds one count of this clone. The CDR3 protein is CASSQVRLNEQYF. The DNA for the CDR3 is TGCGCCAGCAGCCAAGTACGACTTAACGAGCAGTACTTC. The V call is TRBV4-3, the J call TRBJ2-7, with D unresolved. Trimming took off 1 base at V and 5 bases at J, with 9 bases between the two ends. Germline V gene sequence: CDR1 LGHNA, CDR2 YSLEER. There are 13 residues in the CDR3.

This chain links TRBV7-9 with TRBJ1-3; D uncertain. Trimming took 4 bases from V and 2 from J, leaving 15 bases between them. The CDR3 sequence is 16 residues long. Germline CDR1 and CDR2: SEHNR and FQNEAQ (reference sequence). The CDR3 bases are TGTGCCAGCAGCTCCACCGGGCTCCCCACTGGAAACACCATATATTTT. Translated: CASSSTGLPTGNTIYF.

The sample holds one count of this clone. This chain connects TRBV28 to TRBJ1-2; D not certain. Germline V gives CDR1 MDHEN, CDR2 SYDVKM. Deletions cut 4 bases from V and 5 bases from J, with 17 bases between. This CDR3 is built from 15 residues. This CDR3 reads CASSSSGRSDYGYTF. CDR3 coding DNA: TGTGCCAGCAGTTCCTCCGGCAGGAGCGATTATGGCTACACCTTC.